This T cell receptor beta chain was observed in a study of T cells in Graves' hyperthyroidism and ophthalmopathy. Trimming took 5 bases from V and 5 from J; bases not matched to a gene: 5. This CDR3 is 15 amino acids long. The germline V gene encodes CDR1 SGHTA and CDR2 FQGNSA. Comments on this clonotype: Its antigen is unknown.

Whole-study findings and limits: Stable hyperthyroidism was separated from ophthalmopathy by a model based on 13 V-J features.

Stable hyperthyroidism: no ophthalmopathy progression over 18 months of follow-up. Diagnosis rested on symptoms, serum thyroxine and TRAb, thyroid ultrasound, and orbital computed tomography. Authors of the study amplified TCR beta CDR3 regions from RNA transcripts. First-round RT-PCR with HTBI primers amplified the TCR CDR3 region. A single record per CDR3 protein comes from TCRdb applying MiXCR to the multiplex PCR reads. This sample has around 430,000 distinct CDR3 sequences; 14% to 15% occur once, and the top ten carry around a third. This sequence was found in a woman aged 30 to 39 with Graves' hyperthyroidism. The sequencing input was blood. The gene calls are TRBV7-2 and TRBJ2-2; TRBD2 aligns across 10 bases. The CDR3 DNA sequence: TGTGCCAGCAGCCGACAGCGGGGGGGAACCGGGGAGCTGTTTTTT. Translation gives CASSRQRGGTGELFF.